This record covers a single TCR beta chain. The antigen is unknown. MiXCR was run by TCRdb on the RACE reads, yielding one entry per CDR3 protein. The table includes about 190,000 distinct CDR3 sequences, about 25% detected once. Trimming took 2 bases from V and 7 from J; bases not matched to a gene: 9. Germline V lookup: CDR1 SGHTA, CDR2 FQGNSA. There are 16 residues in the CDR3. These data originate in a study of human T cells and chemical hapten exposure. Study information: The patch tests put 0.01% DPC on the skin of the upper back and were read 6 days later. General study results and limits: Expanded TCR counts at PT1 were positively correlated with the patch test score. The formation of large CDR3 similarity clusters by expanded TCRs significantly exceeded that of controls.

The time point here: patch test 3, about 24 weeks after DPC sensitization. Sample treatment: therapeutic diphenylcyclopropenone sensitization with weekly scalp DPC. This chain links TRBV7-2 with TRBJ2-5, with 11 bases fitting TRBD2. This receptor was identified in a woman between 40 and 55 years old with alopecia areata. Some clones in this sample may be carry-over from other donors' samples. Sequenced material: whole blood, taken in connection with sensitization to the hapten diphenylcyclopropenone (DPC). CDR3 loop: CASSLLAGGRPRTQYF. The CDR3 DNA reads TGTGCCAGCAGCTTACTAGCGGGAGGCCGTCCCCGGACCCAGTACTTC. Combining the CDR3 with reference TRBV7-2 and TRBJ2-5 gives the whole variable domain GAGVSQSPSNKVTEKGKDVELRCDPISGHTALYWYRQSLGQGLEFLIYFQGNSAPDKSGLPSDRFSAERTGGSVSTLTIQRTQQEDSAVYLCASSLLAGGRPRTQYFGPGTRLLVL.